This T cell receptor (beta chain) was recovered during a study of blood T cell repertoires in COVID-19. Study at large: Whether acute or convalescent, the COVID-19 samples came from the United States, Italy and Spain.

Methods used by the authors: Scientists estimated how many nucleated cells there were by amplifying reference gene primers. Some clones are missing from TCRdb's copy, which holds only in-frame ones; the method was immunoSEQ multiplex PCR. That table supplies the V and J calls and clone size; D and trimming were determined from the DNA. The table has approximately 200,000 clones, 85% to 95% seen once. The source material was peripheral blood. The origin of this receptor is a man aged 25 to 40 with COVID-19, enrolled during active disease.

The CDR3 DNA follows: TGCGCCAGCAGCCCCCCTCTGGTTTCCGGGACCCAGTACTTC. It is translated as CASSPPLVSGTQYF. The rearrangement uses TRBV5-1 and TRBJ2-5; D gene unclear. Germline CDR1 and CDR2: SGHRS and YFSETQ. Trimming took 4 bases from V and 7 from J, leaving 17 bases between them. This CDR3 contains 14 residues.